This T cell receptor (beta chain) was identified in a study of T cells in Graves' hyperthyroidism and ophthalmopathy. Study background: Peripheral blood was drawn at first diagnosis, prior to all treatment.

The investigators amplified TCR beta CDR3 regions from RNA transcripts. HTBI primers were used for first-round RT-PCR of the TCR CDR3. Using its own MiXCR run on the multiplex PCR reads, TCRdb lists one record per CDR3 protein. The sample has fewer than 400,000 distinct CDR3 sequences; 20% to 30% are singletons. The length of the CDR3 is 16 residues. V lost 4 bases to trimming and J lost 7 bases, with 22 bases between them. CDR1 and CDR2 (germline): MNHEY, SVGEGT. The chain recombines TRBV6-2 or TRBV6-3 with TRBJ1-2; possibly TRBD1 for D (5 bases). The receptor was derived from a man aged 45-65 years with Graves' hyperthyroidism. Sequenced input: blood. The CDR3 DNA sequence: TGTGCCAGCAGTTCCGTGATGGGAGGGGCACGGGGTGGCTACACCTTC. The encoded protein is CASSSVMGGARGGYTF.